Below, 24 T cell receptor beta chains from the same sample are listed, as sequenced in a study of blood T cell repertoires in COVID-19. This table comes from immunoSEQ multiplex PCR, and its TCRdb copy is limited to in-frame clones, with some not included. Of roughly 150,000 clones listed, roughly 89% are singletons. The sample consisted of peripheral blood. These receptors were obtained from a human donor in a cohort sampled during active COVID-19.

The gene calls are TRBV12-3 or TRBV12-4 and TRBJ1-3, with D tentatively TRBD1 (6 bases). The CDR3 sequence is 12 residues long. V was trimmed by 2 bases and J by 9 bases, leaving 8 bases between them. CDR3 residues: CASSLTGITIYF. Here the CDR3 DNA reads TGTGCCAGCAGTTTAACAGGGATCACCATATATTTT.

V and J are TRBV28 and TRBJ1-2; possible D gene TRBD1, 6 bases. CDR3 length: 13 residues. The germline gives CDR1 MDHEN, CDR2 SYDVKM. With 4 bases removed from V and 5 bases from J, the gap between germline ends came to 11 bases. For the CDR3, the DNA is TGTGCCAGCAGTTCCGGACAGTTATATGGCTACACCTTC. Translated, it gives CASSSGQLYGYTF.

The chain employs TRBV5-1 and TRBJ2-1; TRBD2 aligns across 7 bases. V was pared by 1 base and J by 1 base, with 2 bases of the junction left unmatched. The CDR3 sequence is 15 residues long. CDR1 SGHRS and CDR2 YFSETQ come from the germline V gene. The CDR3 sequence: CASSLPSGSYNEQFF. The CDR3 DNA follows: TGCGCCAGCAGCTTGCCTAGCGGATCCTACAATGAGCAGTTCTTC.

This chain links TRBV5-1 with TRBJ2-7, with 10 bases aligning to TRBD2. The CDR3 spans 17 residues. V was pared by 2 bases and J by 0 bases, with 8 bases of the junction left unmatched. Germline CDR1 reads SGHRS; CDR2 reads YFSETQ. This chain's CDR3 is CASSLGLADKSSYEQYF. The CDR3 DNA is TGCGCCAGCAGCTTAGGACTAGCGGACAAGAGCTCCTACGAGCAGTACTTC.

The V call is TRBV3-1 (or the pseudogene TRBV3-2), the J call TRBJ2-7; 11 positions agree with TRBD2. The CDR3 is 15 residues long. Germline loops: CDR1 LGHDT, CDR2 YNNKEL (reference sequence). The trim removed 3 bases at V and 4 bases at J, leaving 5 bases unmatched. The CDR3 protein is CASSHPSGGLYEQYF. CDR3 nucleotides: TGTGCCAGCAGCCACCCTAGCGGGGGGCTTTACGAGCAGTACTTC.

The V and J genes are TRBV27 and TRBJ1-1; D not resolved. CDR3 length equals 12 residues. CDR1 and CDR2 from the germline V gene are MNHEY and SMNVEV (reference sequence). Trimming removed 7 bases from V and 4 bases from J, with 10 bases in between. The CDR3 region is CASTTLTTEAFF. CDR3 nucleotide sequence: TGTGCCAGCACTACCCTCACCACTGAAGCTTTCTTT.

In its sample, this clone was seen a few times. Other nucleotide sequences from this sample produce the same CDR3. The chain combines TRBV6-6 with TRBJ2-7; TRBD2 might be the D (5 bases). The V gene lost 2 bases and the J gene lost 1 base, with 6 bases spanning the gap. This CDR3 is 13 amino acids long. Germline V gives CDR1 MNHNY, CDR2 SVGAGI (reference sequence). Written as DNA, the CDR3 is TGTGCCAGCAGTTACGGCGGGTCCTACGAGCAGTACTTC. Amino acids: CASSYGGSYEQYF.

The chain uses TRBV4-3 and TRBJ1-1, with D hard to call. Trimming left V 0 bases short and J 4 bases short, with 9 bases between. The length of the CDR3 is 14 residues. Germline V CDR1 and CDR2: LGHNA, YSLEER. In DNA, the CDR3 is TGCGCCAGCAGCCAAGATCTGGGCATCACTGAAGCTTTCTTT. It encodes CASSQDLGITEAFF.

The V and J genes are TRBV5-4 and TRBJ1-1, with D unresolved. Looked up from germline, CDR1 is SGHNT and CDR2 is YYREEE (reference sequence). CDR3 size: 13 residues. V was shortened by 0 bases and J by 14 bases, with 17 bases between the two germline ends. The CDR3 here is CASSLAGSWRYFF. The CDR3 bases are TGTGCCAGCAGCTTGGCGGGGTCCTGGCGATACTTCTTT.

The CDR3 here is CASSLSRSLSGRADTQYF. The CDR3 bases are TGTGCCAGCAGTTTAAGTCGTTCCCTTAGCGGGAGAGCAGATACGCAGTATTTT. The chain couples TRBV27 to TRBJ2-3, with 9 bases lining up with TRBD2. Looked up from germline, CDR1 is MNHEY and CDR2 is SMNVEV (reference sequence). The junction had 13 bases not matched to a gene; V was cut back by 2 bases and J by 4 bases. This CDR3 is 18 amino acids long.

CDR3 sequence (DNA): TGTGCCAGCAGCCGAAAGGGACTAGCGGGGGGCAATGAGCAGTTCTTC. It yields the protein CASSRKGLAGGNEQFF. V usage is TRBV21-1 and J usage is TRBJ2-1; the table's D gene call, TRBD2, was not cross checked with the DNA. TRBV21-1 is reported as a pseudogene. The CDR3 extends over 16 amino acids.

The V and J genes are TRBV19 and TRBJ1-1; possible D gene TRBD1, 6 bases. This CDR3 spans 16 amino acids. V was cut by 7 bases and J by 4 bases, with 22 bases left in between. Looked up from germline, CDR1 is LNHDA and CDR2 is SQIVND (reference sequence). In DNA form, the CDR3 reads TGTGCCAGTACCCCATTGACAGGAGCCCGTTTCACTGAAGCTTTCTTT. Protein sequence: CASTPLTGARFTEAFF.

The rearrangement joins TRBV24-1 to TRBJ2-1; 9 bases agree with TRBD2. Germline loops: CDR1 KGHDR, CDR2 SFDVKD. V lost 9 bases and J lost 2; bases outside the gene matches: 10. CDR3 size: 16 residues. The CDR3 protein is CATGRGRAEAYNEQFF. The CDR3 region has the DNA TGTGCCACCGGGCGCGGGAGGGCCGAAGCCTACAATGAGCAGTTCTTC.

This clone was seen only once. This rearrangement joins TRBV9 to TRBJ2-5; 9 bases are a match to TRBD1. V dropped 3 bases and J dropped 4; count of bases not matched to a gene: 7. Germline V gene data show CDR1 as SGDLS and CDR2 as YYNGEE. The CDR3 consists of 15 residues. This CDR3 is CASSDVTGGAETQYF. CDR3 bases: TGTGCCAGCAGCGATGTCACAGGGGGCGCAGAGACCCAGTACTTC.

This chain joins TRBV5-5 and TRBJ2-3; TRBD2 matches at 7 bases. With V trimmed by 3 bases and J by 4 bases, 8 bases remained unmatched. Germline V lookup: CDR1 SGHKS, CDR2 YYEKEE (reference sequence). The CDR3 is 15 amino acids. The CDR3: CASSWAGRTSDTQYF. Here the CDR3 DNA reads TGTGCCAGCAGCTGGGCCGGGAGGACCTCAGATACGCAGTATTTT. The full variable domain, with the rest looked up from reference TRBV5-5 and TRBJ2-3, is DAGVTQSPTHLIKTRGQQVTLRCSPISGHKSVSWYQQVLGQGPQFIFQYYEKEERGRGNFPDRFSARQFPNYSSELNVNALLLGDSALYLCASSWAGRTSDTQYFGPGTRLTVL.

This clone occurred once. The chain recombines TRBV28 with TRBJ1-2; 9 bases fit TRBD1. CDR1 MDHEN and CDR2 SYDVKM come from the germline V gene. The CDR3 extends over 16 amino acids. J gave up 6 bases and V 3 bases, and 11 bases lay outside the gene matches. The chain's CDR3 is CASSFMHGTGGDGYTF. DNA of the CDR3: TGTGCCAGCAGTTTTATGCACGGAACAGGGGGCGATGGCTACACCTTC.

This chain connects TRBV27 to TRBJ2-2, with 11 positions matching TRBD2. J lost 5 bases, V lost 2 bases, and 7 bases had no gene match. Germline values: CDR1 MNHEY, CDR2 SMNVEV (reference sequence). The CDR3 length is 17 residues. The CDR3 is CASSLTTSGRWTGELFF. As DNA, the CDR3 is TGTGCCAGCAGTTTAACTACTAGCGGGAGATGGACCGGGGAGCTGTTTTTT.

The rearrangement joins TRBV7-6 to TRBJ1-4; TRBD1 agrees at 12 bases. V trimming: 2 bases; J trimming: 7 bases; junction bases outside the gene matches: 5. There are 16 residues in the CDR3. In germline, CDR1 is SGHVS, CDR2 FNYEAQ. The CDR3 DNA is TGTGCCAGCAGCTTAAGACCGGGACAGGGGGCTGAAAAACTGTTTTTT. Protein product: CASSLRPGQGAEKLFF.

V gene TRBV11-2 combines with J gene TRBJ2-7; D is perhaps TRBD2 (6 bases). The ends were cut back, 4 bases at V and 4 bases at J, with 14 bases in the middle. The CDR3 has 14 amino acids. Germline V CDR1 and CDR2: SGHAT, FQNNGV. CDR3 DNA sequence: TGTGCCAGCAGCTACAGCGGGTCGGCTTACGAGCAGTACTTC. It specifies CASSYSGSAYEQYF.

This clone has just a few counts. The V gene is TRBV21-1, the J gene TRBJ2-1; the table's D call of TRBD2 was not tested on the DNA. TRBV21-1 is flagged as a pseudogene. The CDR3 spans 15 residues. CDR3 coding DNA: TGTGCCAGCAGCAAGGGCGGGAGACCCTACAATGAGCAGTTCTTC. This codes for CASSKGGRPYNEQFF.

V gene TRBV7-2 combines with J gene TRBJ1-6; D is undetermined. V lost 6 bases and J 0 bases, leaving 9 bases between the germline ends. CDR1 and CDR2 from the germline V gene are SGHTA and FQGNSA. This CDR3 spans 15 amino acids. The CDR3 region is CASRRESSYNSPLHF. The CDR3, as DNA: TGTGCCAGCAGGAGAGAAAGCTCCTATAATTCACCCCTCCACTTT.

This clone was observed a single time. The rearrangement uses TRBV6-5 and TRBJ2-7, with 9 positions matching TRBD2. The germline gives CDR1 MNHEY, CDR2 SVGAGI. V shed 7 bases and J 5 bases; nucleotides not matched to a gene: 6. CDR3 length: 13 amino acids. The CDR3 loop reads CASNQREVHEQYF. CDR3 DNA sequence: TGTGCCAGCAATCAGCGGGAGGTCCACGAGCAGTACTTC.

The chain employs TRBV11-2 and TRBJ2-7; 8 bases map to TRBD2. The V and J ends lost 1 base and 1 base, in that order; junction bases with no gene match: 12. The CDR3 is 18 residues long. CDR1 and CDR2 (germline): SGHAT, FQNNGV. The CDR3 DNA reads TGTGCCAGCAGCTTAGTCCCTAGCGGGCTCAAGGGGTCCTACGAGCAGTACTTC. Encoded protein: CASSLVPSGLKGSYEQYF.

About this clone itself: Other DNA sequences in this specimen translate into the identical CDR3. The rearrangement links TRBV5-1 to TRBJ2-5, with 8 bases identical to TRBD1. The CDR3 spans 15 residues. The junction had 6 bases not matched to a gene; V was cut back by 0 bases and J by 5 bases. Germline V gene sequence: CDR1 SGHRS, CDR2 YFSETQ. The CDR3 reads CASSLDQGAKETQYF. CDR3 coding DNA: TGCGCCAGCAGCTTGGATCAGGGGGCGAAGGAGACCCAGTACTTC.